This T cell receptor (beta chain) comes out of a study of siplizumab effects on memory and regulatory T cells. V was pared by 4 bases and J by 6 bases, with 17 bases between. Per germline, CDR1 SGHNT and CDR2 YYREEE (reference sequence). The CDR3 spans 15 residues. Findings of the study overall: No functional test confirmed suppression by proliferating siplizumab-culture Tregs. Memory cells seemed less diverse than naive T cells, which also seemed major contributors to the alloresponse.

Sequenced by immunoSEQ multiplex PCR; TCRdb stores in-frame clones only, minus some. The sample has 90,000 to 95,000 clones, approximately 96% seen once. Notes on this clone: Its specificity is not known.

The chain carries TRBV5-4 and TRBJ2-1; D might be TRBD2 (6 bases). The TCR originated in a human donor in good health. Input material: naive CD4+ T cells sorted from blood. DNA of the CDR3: TGTGCCAGCAGCCCAGGACGGGAGCTTATCAATGAGCAGTTCTTC. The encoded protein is CASSPGRELINEQFF.